The rows below give T cell receptor beta chains drawn from one sample of a study of control samples from healthy donors and cancer patients. Sequenced by immunoSEQ multiplex PCR; TCRdb stores in-frame clones only, minus some. The sample lists 60,000 to 75,000 clones; 83% were seen once. The sequenced material came from blood. All receptors derive from a man aged 55 to 69 in good health. Both conserved end residues are part of each CDR3. Clone size appears in some rows only: once, few, many, or a class for an expanded clone.

>.|TRBV27
CASSLARQGALPTEAFF
>.|TRBV28
CASSIGRGQGKAFF
>.|TRBV28
CASSLLGPTYNEQFF
>.|TRBV6-6
CASRLGGDNYGYTF
>.|TRBV4-3
CASSPLLLNTEAFF
>.|TRBV21-1
CPTPSGSVNEQFF
>.|TRBV28
CASSFLAARYTEAFF
>few|TRBV6-2/TRBV6-3
CASSFDYTLNEQFF
>medium-sized|TRBV7-9
CASSLSGSGYEQYF
>.|TRBV7-2
CASSLGRWGQGSNEQFF
>.|TRBV6-1
CASSEARQGGWSNQPQHF
>.|TRBV5-1
CASSVGSIAGVKETQYF
>.|TRBV28
CASSLDRDYGYTF
>.|TRBV14
CASSPRQGASTNEKLFF
>.|TRBV7-8
CASSLARDSDQYF
>.|TRBV27
CASSPGRNSYEQYF
>.|TRBV9
CASSSRLDNEQFF
>few|TRBV6-2/TRBV6-3
CASSTSGRSRDEQFF
>once|TRBV3-1/TRBV3-2
CASSPRGGGTGELFF
>.|TRBV7-2
CASSLGALQPQHF
>once|TRBV5-6
CASSLIIGTGGANYGYTF
>.|TRBV5-5
CASSLVLGLRANTEAFF
>.|TRBV28
CASSQGGEHTEAFF
>once|TRBV27
CASSLRPGQGGPRNSPLHF
>.|TRBV7-2
CASSLSRASDTQYF
>.|TRBV18
CASSPPGTGKTNTEAFF
>.|TRBV5-4
CASSLAGLREARNQFF
>.|TRBV7-9
CASSLAVTDGSQETQYF
>.|TRBV7-2
CASSPVGAKNIQYF
>.|TRBV4-3
CASSQHGRGIGVIQYF
>.|TRBV28
CASSRTGDNEQFF
>few|TRBV19
CASSPQHLGGVQYF
>.|TRBV3-1/TRBV3-2
CASSQDTRHYGYTF
>.|TRBV5-1
CASSFPSNTDTQYF
>.|TRBV19
CASSMGDRLGSNQPQHF
>.|TRBV19
CASSIGQGIGNEQFF
>.|TRBV9
CASSGDRGDTEAFF
>.|TRBV3-1/TRBV3-2
CASSHGLRYNEQFF
>.|TRBV9
CASSVTPRVLDTQYF
>.|TRBV28
CASSFGGANYGYTF
>.|TRBV7-2
CASSLGQGRGKLFF
>few|TRBV12-3/TRBV12-4
CASSFAAGQPQHF
>.|TRBV3-1/TRBV3-2
CASSLNQGPSYEQYF
>.|TRBV6-1
CASSEVQFGNEQFF
>.|TRBV18
CASPRQGAGDTQYF
>.|TRBV6-2/TRBV6-3
CASSYVGQSYEQYF
>.|TRBV7-9
CASSPGAQETQYF
>.|TRBV7-2
CASSLEGRLNTEAFF
>few|TRBV7-2
CASSLVFLRDRGTGELFF
>few|TRBV6-5
CASSQSGFTQYF
>.|TRBV5-6
CASSLERFANEQYF
>.|TRBV5-4
CASNLPGGEQYF
>.|TRBV4-2
CASSQDGSGGYNEQFF